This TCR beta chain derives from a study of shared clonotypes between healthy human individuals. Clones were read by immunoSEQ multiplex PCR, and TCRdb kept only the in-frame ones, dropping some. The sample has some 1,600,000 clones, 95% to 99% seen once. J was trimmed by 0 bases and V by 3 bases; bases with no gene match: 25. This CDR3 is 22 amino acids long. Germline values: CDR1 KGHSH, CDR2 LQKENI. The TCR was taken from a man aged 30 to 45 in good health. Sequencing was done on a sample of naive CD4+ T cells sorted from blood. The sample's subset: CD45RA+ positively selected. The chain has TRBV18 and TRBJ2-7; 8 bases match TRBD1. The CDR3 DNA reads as TGTGCCAGCTCACCTATCGTACCAGGGGGCGCTGAGAGAGGGCCCTACTCCTACGAGCAGTACTTC. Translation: CASSPIVPGGAERGPYSYEQYF.